This T cell receptor beta chain was retrieved from a study of blood T cell repertoires in COVID-19. At the level of the study: Acute and convalescent COVID-19 samples came from the United States, Italy and Spain. T cells, B-cell-depleted T cells, or PBMCs provided the cDNA or gDNA that served as material.

Trimming removed 4 bases from V and 9 bases from J; junction bases left unmatched: 12. CDR3 size: 16 residues. CDR1 is SGHDN and CDR2 is FVKESK in the germline V gene. As processed by the authors: Nucleated cell counts were estimated from reference gene primer amplification. Some clones are missing from TCRdb's copy, which holds only in-frame ones; the method was immunoSEQ multiplex PCR. The DNA was the basis for D and trimming; V, J and clone size are from that table. The sample consists of under 150,000 clones, around 89% of them appearing once. The chain is built from TRBV14 and TRBJ1-6; 7 bases agree with TRBD1. The clonotype was recovered from a woman aged 55-70 years with active COVID-19. The sequencing input was peripheral blood. In nucleotides, the CDR3 is TGTGCCAGCAGCCCTCGTAGACAGGGCGGAAGTTCACCCCTCCACTTT. It translates to CASSPRRQGGSSPLHF.